These 19 T cell receptor beta chains were all obtained from the same sample, sequenced in a study of patients and donors after allogeneic stem cell transplantation. TCRdb processed the RT-PCR reads anew with MiXCR; each CDR3 protein has one entry. This table has about 200,000 distinct CDR3 sequences, less than 45% appearing once. The sequenced sample consisted of blood, either unsorted or a sorted T cell fraction (not recorded which). These receptors all stem from a human donor who was either an allogeneic HSCT recipient or a stem cell or donor lymphocyte infusion donor (not recorded which). It is not recorded whose cells these are; they may come from a transplant donor.

The genes are TRBV6-5 and TRBJ2-7; the D gene is possibly TRBD2 (6 bases). Germline V gene sequence: CDR1 MNHEY, CDR2 SVGAGI. The V end lost 6 bases, the J end lost 0 bases, and 18 bases lay between the germline ends. The CDR3 has 16 amino acids. In DNA form, the CDR3 reads TGTGCCAGCAGCCCGGGGCGGGGATCAGTCTCCTACGAGCAGTACTTC. It encodes CASSPGRGSVSYEQYF.

This clonotype appeared a few times. At one boundary the junction diverges from the germline segment, which might be a read error. This chain links TRBV28 with TRBJ1-3; 7 bases align to TRBD1. Germline values: CDR1 MDHEN, CDR2 SYDVKM. The CDR3 length is 15 residues. CDR3 loop: CATFIRTGIGSTIYF. DNA of the CDR3: TGTGCCACTTTCATAAGGACAGGCATTGGAAGCACCATATATTTT.

The V and J genes are TRBV29-1 and TRBJ2-1, with TRBD1 matching 10 bases. In germline, CDR1 is SQVTM, CDR2 ANQGSEA. CDR3 length: 13 amino acids. V was clipped by 6 bases and J by 2 bases; unmatched bases: 1. CDR3 sequence: CSVGTGAYNEQFF. CDR3 coding DNA: TGCAGCGTCGGGACAGGGGCCTACAATGAGCAGTTCTTC.

The V call is TRBV19, the J call TRBJ2-2; 7 positions match TRBD1. J gave up 6 bases and V 0 bases, and 1 base lay outside the gene matches. This CDR3 is 14 amino acids long. In germline, CDR1 is LNHDA, CDR2 SQIVND (reference sequence). The CDR3 spells CASSIEDRAGELFF. The CDR3 coding sequence is TGTGCCAGTAGTATAGAAGACAGGGCCGGGGAGCTGTTTTTT.

The gene calls are TRBV20-1 and TRBJ2-7, with 11 nucleotides matching TRBD2. This CDR3 is 14 amino acids long. Germline CDR1 and CDR2: DFQATT and SNEGSKA (reference sequence). Unmatched junction bases numbered 6, after V lost 5 bases and J lost 3 bases. CDR3 residues: CSAETSGTNYEQYF. CDR3 sequence (DNA): TGCAGTGCTGAGACTAGCGGGACGAACTACGAGCAGTACTTC.

The chain recombines TRBV20-1 with TRBJ1-5; no reliable D call. This CDR3 is 13 amino acids long. Germline V gene lookup returns CDR1 DFQATT and CDR2 SNEGSKA (reference sequence). Deletions cut 1 base from V and 6 bases from J, with 10 bases between. The CDR3, as DNA: TGCAGTGCTAGAGCAATGCTGAGTCAGCCCCAGCATTTT. It is translated as CSARAMLSQPQHF.

This clonotype was counted only a few times. This rearrangement joins TRBV27 to TRBJ1-5, with a tentative D call TRBD1 (6 bases). The CDR3 loop spans 15 amino acids. V was cut by 2 bases and J by 6 bases, with 14 bases left in between. Germline CDR1 MNHEY, CDR2 SMNVEV (reference sequence). The CDR3 coding sequence is TGTGCCAGCAGTTTAGCCACAGGGTCGGGTCAGCCCCAGCATTTT. Protein product: CASSLATGSGQPQHF.

The chain has TRBV28 and TRBJ2-6; no firm D call. Between the trimmed V and J ends, which lost 5 bases and 0 bases, there was a span of 14 bases. The germline gives CDR1 MDHEN, CDR2 SYDVKM. The CDR3 has 17 residues. The CDR3 DNA sequence: TGTGCCAGCAGTCTTACGGGCCCACTCTCTGGGGCCAACGTCCTGACTTTC. Its protein product is CASSLTGPLSGANVLTF.

V is TRBV18 and J is TRBJ2-3; 11 bases line up with TRBD2. The ends lost 1 base at V and 0 bases at J; junction bases unmatched: 12. The length of the CDR3 is 20 residues. The germline V gene has CDR1 KGHSH and CDR2 LQKENI. CDR3 protein: CASSPLTTSGNRISTDTQYF. CDR3 DNA sequence: TGTGCCAGCTCACCACTAACGACTAGCGGGAACCGGATTAGCACAGATACGCAGTATTTT.

The genes are TRBV11-2 and TRBJ1-4; D is perhaps TRBD1 (6 bases). Looked up from germline, CDR1 is SGHAT and CDR2 is FQNNGV. The ends were cut back, 5 bases at V and 4 bases at J, with 14 bases in the middle. This CDR3 has 15 residues. The CDR3 region has the DNA TGTGCCAGCAGCGGGTGGACAGCCATTAATGAAAAACTGTTTTTT. It specifies CASSGWTAINEKLFF.

The chain recombines TRBV7-3 with TRBJ2-3; 13 positions match TRBD2. The CDR3 has 15 amino acids. The germline CDR1 and CDR2 sequences are SGHTA and FQGTGA. V trimming: 5 bases; J trimming: 5 bases; junction bases outside the gene matches: 4. The CDR3 coding sequence is TGTGCCAGCAGCCCGACTAGCGGGAGGAGAGATACGCAGTATTTT. This gives the protein CASSPTSGRRDTQYF.

J is TRBJ1-1 and V is TRBV14; D not resolved. Germline V gene lookup returns CDR1 SGHDN and CDR2 FVKESK. The CDR3 runs 15 residues. Trimming removed 5 bases from V and 4 bases from J, with 17 bases in between. CDR3 protein: CASSSEWQVSTEAFF. In DNA form, the CDR3 reads TGTGCCAGCAGCTCCGAGTGGCAAGTAAGCACTGAAGCTTTCTTT.

The chain employs TRBV30 and TRBJ1-2, with D perhaps TRBD1 (5 bases). CDR1 GTSNPN and CDR2 SVGIG come from the germline V gene (reference sequence). The CDR3 spans 11 residues. V lost 5 bases and J lost 4, with 8 bases in between. The DNA of the CDR3 is TGTGCCTGGGAGCAGGGCTATGGCTACACCTTC. Translated, it gives CAWEQGYGYTF.

The CDR3 region has the DNA TGCAGTGCTGGGGAAGGGACAGGGTACTACGAGCAGTACTTC. Amino acids: CSAGEGTGYYEQYF. The chain uses TRBV20-1 and TRBJ2-7; 9 nucleotides align to TRBD1. V was clipped by 5 bases and J by 3 bases; unmatched bases: 8. Germline V gives CDR1 DFQATT, CDR2 SNEGSKA (reference sequence). The CDR3 has 14 residues.

V usage is TRBV12-3 or TRBV12-4 and J usage is TRBJ2-2; no firm D call. V lost 7 bases, J lost 1 base, and 13 bases lay in between. The length of the CDR3 is 15 residues. The CDR3 nucleotides are TGTGCCAGCACGCCGGTACCGTGGAACACCGGGGAGCTGTTTTTT. It yields the protein CASTPVPWNTGELFF.

In this sample, this clonotype turned up a few times. This chain connects TRBV7-9 to TRBJ2-7; 10 bases are shared with TRBD1. There are 16 residues in the CDR3. CDR1 SEHNR and CDR2 FQNEAQ come from the germline V gene (reference sequence). V lost 0 bases, J lost 2 bases, and 4 bases stayed unmatched. The CDR3 region has the DNA TGTGCCAGCAGCTTAGCGAGCGGGACAGGGGCCTACGAGCAGTACTTC. This gives the protein CASSLASGTGAYEQYF.

V is TRBV28 and J is TRBJ2-7, with D perhaps given as TRBD1 or TRBD2 (5 bases each). With 7 bases removed from V and 0 bases from J, the gap between germline ends came to 7 bases. The CDR3 loop spans 12 amino acids. In germline, CDR1 is MDHEN, CDR2 SYDVKM. Here the CDR3 reads CASTGSSYEQYF. The CDR3 coding sequence is TGTGCCAGCACAGGGAGCTCCTACGAGCAGTACTTC.

There are a few counts of this clonotype. The chain joins TRBV7-8 to TRBJ1-6; a possible D gene is TRBD1 (6 bases). V lost 5 bases and J lost 3, with 17 bases in between. This CDR3 is 17 amino acids long. The V gene's germline CDR1 is SGHVS and CDR2 FQNEAQ. The CDR3 protein is CASSPFGQQNYNSPLHF. In DNA form, the CDR3 reads TGTGCCAGCAGCCCATTCGGACAGCAGAACTATAATTCACCCCTCCACTTT.

This clonotype has just one count. The chain employs TRBV9 and TRBJ2-7; 8 bases agree with TRBD2. This CDR3 contains 16 residues. J was trimmed by 3 bases and V by 3 bases; bases with no gene match: 11. Germline-derived CDR1 and CDR2 are SGDLS and YYNGEE. The CDR3 reads CASSGRSGTRVYEQYF. The CDR3 nucleotides are TGTGCCAGCAGCGGAAGGTCCGGGACTAGAGTCTACGAGCAGTACTTC.